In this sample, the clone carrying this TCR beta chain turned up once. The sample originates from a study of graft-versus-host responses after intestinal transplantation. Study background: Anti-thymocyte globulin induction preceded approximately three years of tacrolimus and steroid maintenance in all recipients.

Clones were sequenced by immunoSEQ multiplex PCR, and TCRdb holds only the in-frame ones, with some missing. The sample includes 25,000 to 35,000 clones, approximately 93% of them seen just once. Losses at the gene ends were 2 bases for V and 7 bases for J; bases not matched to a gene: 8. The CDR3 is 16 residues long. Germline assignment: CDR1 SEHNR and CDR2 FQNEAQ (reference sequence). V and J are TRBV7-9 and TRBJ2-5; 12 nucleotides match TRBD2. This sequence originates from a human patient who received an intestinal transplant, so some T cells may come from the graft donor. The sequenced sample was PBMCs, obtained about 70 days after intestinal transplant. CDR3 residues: CASSLPGTSGWGTQYF. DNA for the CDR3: TGTGCCAGCAGCTTACCGGGGACTAGCGGGTGGGGGACCCAGTACTTC.